This T cell receptor (beta chain) was observed in a study of CD8 T cells in Susac syndrome. The recently defined diagnostic criteria for definite or probable disease were met by the Susac syndrome patients. The TEMRA cells underwent FACS enrichment, while the CD8+ and CD4+ T cells underwent negative isolation. RNA was extracted with the RNeasy kit, and a quantity of roughly 0.45 to 1 ug was reverse transcribed using random hexamers. MiXCR, applied by TCRdb to the immunoSEQ multiplex PCR reads, yields one record per CDR3 protein. This sample carries more than 150,000 distinct CDR3 sequences, roughly 95% of them seen once, and the ten largest clones take approximately 0.1%. This clonotype was seen once. With 8 bases removed from V and 4 bases from J, the gap between germline ends came to 11 bases. There are 12 residues in the CDR3. Germline V gene lookup returns CDR1 MDHEN and CDR2 SYDVKM.

Sequenced sample: CD4+ T cells from PBMCs. This sequence joins TRBV28 and TRBJ1-2, with D possibly TRBD1 on 5 matching bases. The sequence derives from a human donor with Susac syndrome. For the CDR3, the DNA is TGTGCCAGCCTCCGCGGGGGCTATGGCTACACCTTC. Amino acids: CASLRGGYGYTF.